The clone carrying this T cell receptor beta chain was detected a few times. The antigen is unknown. An end of the junction does not agree with germline; a read error may underlie this. This record belongs to a study of cytomegalovirus exposure and HLA in healthy donors. Study results and caveats: Per a later analysis, HLA-associated TCR beta chains showed more clonal expansion than other, equally common TCR beta chains. According to a later analysis, most TCR beta chains associated with CMV appeared HLA-restricted.

CDR1 and CDR2 from the germline V gene are SEHNR and FQNEAQ (reference sequence). CDR3 length: 10 amino acids. The study ran its PCR with 60 Vbeta and 13 Jbeta primers. In the authors' workflow: Among the unique TCR beta chains that a later analysis counted, about 81 million in all, about 11 million were shared. Assay: immunoSEQ multiplex PCR; the TCRdb copy retains only in-frame clones and omits some. V and J calls and clone size are as listed in that table; D and trimming were resolved from the DNA. Among around 150,000 clones, roughly two thirds were seen once, and the ten largest hold approximately 4.5%. Healthy individuals who donated bone marrow served as the donors.

The sequence was collected from a woman aged 18-30 years in good health and CMV-seropositive. The chain joins TRBV7-9 to TRBJ2-1; D unresolved. The sample consisted of PBMCs. The CDR3 DNA reads TGTGCCAGCAGCCTCTCTCGACTGGTCTTC. It codes for CASSLSRLVF. The full variable domain, rest sourced from reference TRBV7-9 and TRBJ2-1, is DTGVSQNPRHKITKRGQNVTFRCDPISEHNRLYWYRQTLGQGPEFLTYFQNEAQLEKSRLLSDRFSAERPKGSFSTLEIQRTEQGDSAMYLCASSLSRLVFGPGTRLTVL.